This TCR beta chain was found in a study of blood T cell repertoires in COVID-19. Across the whole study: Some COVID-19 samples were acute and others convalescent; all came from the United States, Italy and Spain.

Cohorts were based on clinical histories the participants reported. Only in-frame clones appear in the TCRdb table, and some are missing; sequencing was by immunoSEQ multiplex PCR. The sample carries some 360,000 clones, roughly 90% recorded once. This clonotype was obtained from a woman aged 30 to 39 who had been exposed to COVID-19. The sequencing input was PBMCs or T cells enriched from blood (not recorded which).

The CDR3 region has the DNA TGTGCCAGTAGTATGAGTTCTGTCCTGAACACCGGGGAGCTGTTTTTT. This translates into CASSMSSVLNTGELFF. This chain connects TRBV19 to TRBJ2-2; D uncertain. Trimming took 3 bases from V and 1 from J, leaving 12 bases between them. In germline, CDR1 is LNHDA, CDR2 SQIVND (reference sequence). CDR3 size: 16 residues.